These 7 T cell receptor beta chains were all obtained from the same sample, sequenced in a study of blood T cell repertoires in COVID-19. Sequenced by immunoSEQ multiplex PCR; TCRdb stores in-frame clones only, minus some. The sample includes nearly 350,000 clones, around four fifths seen only once; the top ten take under 3%. Sequencing was done on a sample of peripheral blood. Receptor source: a man aged 25-45 years with active or convalescent COVID-19.

The chain employs TRBV3-1 (or the pseudogene TRBV3-2) and TRBJ1-2; 10 positions agree with TRBD1. The CDR3 has 15 amino acids. Looked up from germline, CDR1 is LGHDT and CDR2 is YNNKEL (reference sequence). The V gene end was trimmed by 0 bases and the J gene end by 10 bases; junction bases not matched to a gene: 8. The CDR3 sequence: CASSQDRRDRGDYTF. The CDR3 nucleotides read TGTGCCAGCAGCCAAGATCGAAGGGACAGGGGCGACTACACCTTC.

The gene calls are TRBV7-8 and TRBJ1-1; D is possibly TRBD1 (5 bases). Germline CDR1 and CDR2: SGHVS and FQNEAQ. The CDR3 has 14 amino acids. The V end was cut by 6 bases, the J end by 4 bases, with 15 bases between. CDR3 DNA: TGTGCCAGCAGTTTCGGGGGTTTAGGCACTGAAGCTTTCTTT. Protein: CASSFGGLGTEAFF.

V and J are TRBV19 and TRBJ1-2; 7 bases map to TRBD1. This CDR3 contains 12 residues. Trimming removed 10 bases from V and 6 bases from J; junction bases left unmatched: 8. Germline loops: CDR1 LNHDA, CDR2 SQIVND (reference sequence). The CDR3 region is CATQDRSDGYTF. Written as DNA, the CDR3 is TGTGCCACCCAGGACAGGTCTGATGGCTACACCTTC.

Turning to this clone: An end of the junction differs from the germline gene, which may be a read error. This chain links TRBV6-5 with TRBJ1-2; the D gene is possibly TRBD1 (5 bases). The CDR3 is 13 residues long. Germline CDR1 reads MNHEY; CDR2 reads SVGAGI. The CDR3 DNA reads TGTGCCAGCAGAAGTTCTCTCCGGCAGGGCTGCACCTTC. Translation: CASRSSLRQGCTF.

The chain carries TRBV14 and TRBJ1-2; no clear D gene. Germline CDR1 and CDR2: SGHDN and FVKESK. Trimming left V 5 bases short and J 5 bases short, with 12 bases between. CDR3 length: 13 amino acids. This CDR3 is CASSSRTGYGYTF. For the CDR3, the DNA is TGTGCCAGCAGCTCCCGGACGGGGTATGGCTACACCTTC.

This clone appeared a single time. This chain connects TRBV15 to TRBJ2-1, with 10 bases aligning to TRBD1. With 1 base clipped from V and 5 bases from J, the junction kept 14 bases outside the gene matches. Germline V gives CDR1 LNHNV, CDR2 YYDKDF (reference sequence). This CDR3 comprises 19 residues. Here the CDR3 reads CATSRVLGTGEGADNEQFF. The CDR3, as DNA: TGTGCCACCAGCAGAGTCCTTGGGACAGGGGAAGGTGCTGACAATGAGCAGTTCTTC.

The chain combines TRBV6-4 with TRBJ2-3; the D gene is possibly TRBD2 (5 bases). CDR1 and CDR2 from the germline V gene are MRHNA and SNTAGT. Trimming shortened V by 3 bases and J by 6 bases, and 10 bases separated the two germline ends. This CDR3 is built from 13 residues. CDR3 coding DNA: TGTGCCAGCAGTGAGGAGAGGGCTGATACGCAGTATTTT. It codes for CASSEERADTQYF.